This T cell receptor beta chain was sequenced during a study of blood T cell repertoires in COVID-19. Whole-study context: Sources were T cells, B-cell-depleted T cells, or PBMCs; the material itself was cDNA or gDNA.

This CDR3 has 12 residues. Trimming removed 10 bases from V and 3 bases from J; junction bases left unmatched: 4. The germline V gene has CDR1 MNHEY and CDR2 SVGAGI. Original processing methods: Counts of nucleated cells, estimated from reference gene primer amplification, were obtained. Clones were sequenced by immunoSEQ multiplex PCR, and TCRdb holds only the in-frame ones, with some missing. V and J calls and clone size are given by that table; D and trimming were obtained from the DNA. The data hold 130,000 or so clones, with approximately 90% observed a single time. The chain has TRBV6-5 and TRBJ1-2, with 8 bases identical to TRBD1. This TCR was sampled from a man aged 45-65 years with active or convalescent COVID-19. Sequencing input: peripheral blood. CDR3 region: CATRGPYYGYTF. The CDR3 DNA follows: TGTGCCACCAGGGGGCCGTACTATGGCTACACCTTC.